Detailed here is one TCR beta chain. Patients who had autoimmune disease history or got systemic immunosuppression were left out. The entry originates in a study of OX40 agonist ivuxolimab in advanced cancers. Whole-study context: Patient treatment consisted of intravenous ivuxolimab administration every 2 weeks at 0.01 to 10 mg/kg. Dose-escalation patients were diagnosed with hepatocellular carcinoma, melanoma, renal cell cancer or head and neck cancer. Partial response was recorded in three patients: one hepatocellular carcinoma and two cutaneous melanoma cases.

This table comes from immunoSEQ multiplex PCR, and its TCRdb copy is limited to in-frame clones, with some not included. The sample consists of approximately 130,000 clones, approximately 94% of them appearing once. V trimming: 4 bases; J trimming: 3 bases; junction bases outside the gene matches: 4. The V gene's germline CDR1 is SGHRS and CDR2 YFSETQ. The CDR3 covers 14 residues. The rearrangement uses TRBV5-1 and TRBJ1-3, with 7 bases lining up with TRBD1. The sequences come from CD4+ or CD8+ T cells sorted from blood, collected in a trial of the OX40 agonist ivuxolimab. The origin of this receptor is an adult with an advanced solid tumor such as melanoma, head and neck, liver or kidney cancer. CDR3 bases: TGCGCCAGCAGCCCCGGGACAGTTGGAAACACCATATATTTT. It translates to CASSPGTVGNTIYF.